This TCR beta chain was sequenced in a study of CD8 T cells in ankylosing spondylitis (TCRdb year 2017). A note on the overall study: The study set out to find disease-linked TCR variants by profiling T cell receptor beta repertoires in ankylosing spondylitis patients and healthy donors. The full study cohort was made up of about two dozen ankylosing spondylitis patients and approximately 100 healthy donors. Peripheral blood samples were taken, and synovial fluid was additionally collected from ankylosing spondylitis patients. The paper's findings and limits, for the study overall: Some of the motif variants had been reported before in the synovial fluid and blood of reactive arthritis patients, a finding that suggests common disease-initiation mechanisms. Significant enrichment of the disease-linked clones was reported in matched synovial fluid samples from ankylosing spondylitis patients. The disease-linked clones showed a CD8+ phenotype and occurred at relatively low frequencies in peripheral blood. Blood from ankylosing spondylitis patients appeared to be characterized by a TCR beta motif composed of eight highly homologous amino acid variants.

Sequencing was performed on an Illumina MiSeq. Quantitative 5'-RACE with molecular barcodes was used to prepare TCR beta libraries. The paper's processing steps were these. Disease-linked TCR variants were identified with a new computational method built on a probabilistic model of VDJ rearrangement. The raw public reads went through TCRdb reprocessing: fastp at Q25, MiXCR clone calling, in-frame beta chains kept. Entries are consolidated by CDR3 protein sequence, retaining the most common genes and DNA. These V and J calls are TCRdb output, not the study's own analysis. Counted in this sample were more than 20,000 distinct CDR3 sequences; over 10% of them appeared once. The top ten hold less than 35% of the sample. The CDR3 contains 15 residues, cysteine and phenylalanine counted. The entry retains the CDR3 DNA only, 45 bases that are in frame from base 1. From the germline V gene, CDR1 is SGHVS and CDR2 is FNYEAQ. V and J are trimmed by 5 bases and 5 bases, and the gene matches miss 10 bases of the junction.

With regard to this clonotype: The clone's antigen remains unknown. No much larger clonotype is one base removed from it; base qualities were not supplied.

The clonotype comes from a male donor with ankylosing spondylitis or in good health (not recorded which). Specimen: blood. The V and J genes are TRBV7-6 and TRBJ1-2, and 8 bases in between align with TRBD1. The nucleotide sequence is given as TGTGCCAGCAGCCCCGCTGGACAGGGAGGATATGGCTACACCTTC. Its protein reads: CASSPAGQGGYGYTF.